The sequence of this T cell receptor (beta chain) was determined in a study of cytomegalovirus exposure and HLA in healthy donors. Whole-study results and caveats: Later analysis identified a missense DCLRE1C variant that was linked to TCR beta V- and J-gene trimming. An assumption of roughly uniform sequencing depth across donors underlay the presence/absence analyses.

The donors were healthy bone marrow donors. The primer mix had 60 Vbeta and 13 Jbeta primers. As processed by the authors: Unique TCR beta chains totaled approximately 83 million in a later count, with approximately 11 million of them shared. The protocol was immunoSEQ multiplex PCR, while the TCRdb copy is restricted to in-frame clones and leaves out a portion. That table supplies the V and J calls and clone size; D and trimming were determined from the DNA. The data hold 100,000 to 150,000 clones, with about 73% observed a single time. About this clone itself: Its specificity is not known.

This TCR was sampled from a woman aged 40 to 55 in good health and CMV-seronegative. Sample: PBMCs.

The CDR3 DNA reads TGTGCCAGCAGCAAACGAAAAATCGAAGACAGATCAGCTAACTATGGCTACACCTTC. This codes for CASSKRKIEDRSANYGYTF. The V call is TRBV21-1, the J call TRBJ1-2; the D call TRBD1 from the table was never checked on the DNA. TRBV21-1 counts as a pseudogene. The CDR3 loop spans 19 amino acids.